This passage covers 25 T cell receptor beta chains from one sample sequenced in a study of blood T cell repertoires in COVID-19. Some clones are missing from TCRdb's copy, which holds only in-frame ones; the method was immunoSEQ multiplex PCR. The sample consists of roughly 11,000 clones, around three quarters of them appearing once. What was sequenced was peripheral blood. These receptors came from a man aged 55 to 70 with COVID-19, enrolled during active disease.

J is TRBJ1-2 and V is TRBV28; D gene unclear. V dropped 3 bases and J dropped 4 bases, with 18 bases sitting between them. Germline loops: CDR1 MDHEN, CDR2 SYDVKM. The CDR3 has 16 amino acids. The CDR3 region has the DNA TGTGCCAGCAGTTTCGGGGAAACGGGGAGGATCTATGGCTACACCTTC. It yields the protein CASSFGETGRIYGYTF.

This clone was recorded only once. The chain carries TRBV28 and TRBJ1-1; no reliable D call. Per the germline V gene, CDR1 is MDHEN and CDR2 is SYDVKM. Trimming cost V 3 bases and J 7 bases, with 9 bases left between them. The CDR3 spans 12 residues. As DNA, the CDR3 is TGTGCCAGCAGTTTTCCTAGGATTGAAGCTTTCTTT. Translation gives CASSFPRIEAFF.

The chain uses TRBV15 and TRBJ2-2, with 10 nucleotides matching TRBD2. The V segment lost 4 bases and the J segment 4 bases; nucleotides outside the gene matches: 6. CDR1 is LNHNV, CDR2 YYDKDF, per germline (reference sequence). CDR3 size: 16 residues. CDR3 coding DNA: TGTGCCACCAGCATCAAGCGGGAGGGCCTCACCGGGGAGCTGTTTTTT. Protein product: CATSIKREGLTGELFF.

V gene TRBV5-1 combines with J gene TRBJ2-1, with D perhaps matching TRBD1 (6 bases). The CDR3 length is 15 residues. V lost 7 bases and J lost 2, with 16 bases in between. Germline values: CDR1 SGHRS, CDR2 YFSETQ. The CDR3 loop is CASAQRGIAYNEQFF. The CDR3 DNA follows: TGCGCCAGCGCCCAGAGGGGGATTGCCTACAATGAGCAGTTCTTC.

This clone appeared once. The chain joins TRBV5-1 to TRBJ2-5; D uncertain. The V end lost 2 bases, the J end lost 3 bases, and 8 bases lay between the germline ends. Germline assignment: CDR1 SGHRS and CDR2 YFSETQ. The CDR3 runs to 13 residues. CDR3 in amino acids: CASSFSVKETQYF. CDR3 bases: TGCGCCAGCAGCTTTTCAGTTAAAGAGACCCAGTACTTC.

CDR3 loop: CASSLWAQDNQPQHF. CDR3 nucleotide sequence: TGTGCCAGCAGTTTGTGGGCCCAAGACAATCAGCCCCAGCATTTT. The V call is TRBV27, the J call TRBJ1-5; D is undetermined. The CDR3 has 15 residues. Germline V lookup: CDR1 MNHEY, CDR2 SMNVEV (reference sequence). V lost 3 bases and J lost 3, with 12 bases in between.

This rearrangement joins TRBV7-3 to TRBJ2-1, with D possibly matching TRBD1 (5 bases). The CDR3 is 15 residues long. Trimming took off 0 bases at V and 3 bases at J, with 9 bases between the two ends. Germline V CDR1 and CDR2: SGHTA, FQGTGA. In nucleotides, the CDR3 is TGTGCCAGCAGCTTAACCCAGGGTAGCTACAATGAGCAGTTCTTC. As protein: CASSLTQGSYNEQFF.

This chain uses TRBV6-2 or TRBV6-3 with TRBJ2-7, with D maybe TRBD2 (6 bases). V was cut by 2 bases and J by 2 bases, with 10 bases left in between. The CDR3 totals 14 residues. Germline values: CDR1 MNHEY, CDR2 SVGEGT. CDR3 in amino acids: CASSYGSGAYEQYV. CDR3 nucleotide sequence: TGTGCCAGCAGTTACGGGTCGGGAGCCTACGAGCAGTACGTC.

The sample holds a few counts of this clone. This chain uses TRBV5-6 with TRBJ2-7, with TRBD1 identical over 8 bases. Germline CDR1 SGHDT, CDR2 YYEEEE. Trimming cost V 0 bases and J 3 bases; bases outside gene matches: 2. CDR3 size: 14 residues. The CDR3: CASSLGTGLYEQYF. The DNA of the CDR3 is TGTGCCAGCAGCTTGGGGACAGGGCTCTACGAGCAGTACTTC.

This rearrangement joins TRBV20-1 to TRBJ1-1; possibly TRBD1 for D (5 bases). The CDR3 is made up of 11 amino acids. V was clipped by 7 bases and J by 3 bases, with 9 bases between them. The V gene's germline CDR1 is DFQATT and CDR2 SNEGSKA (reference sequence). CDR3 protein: CSGLGDTEAFF. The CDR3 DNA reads TGCAGTGGCCTAGGGGACACTGAAGCTTTCTTT.

CDR3 sequence: CASSVEDEKLFF. The CDR3 DNA reads TGCGCCAGCAGTGTGGAGGACGAAAAACTGTTTTTT. This sequence joins TRBV10-2 and TRBJ1-4; D not certain. The ends were cut back, 4 bases at V and 8 bases at J, with 8 bases in the middle. This CDR3 has 12 amino acids. Looked up from germline, CDR1 is WSHSY and CDR2 is SAAADI.

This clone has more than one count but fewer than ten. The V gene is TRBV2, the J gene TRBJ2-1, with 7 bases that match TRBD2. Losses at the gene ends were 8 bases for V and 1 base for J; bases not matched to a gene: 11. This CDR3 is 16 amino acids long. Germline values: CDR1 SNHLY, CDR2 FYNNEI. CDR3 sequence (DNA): TGTGCCAGCTTTGGACCGGCCGGGGGGTCCTACAATGAGCAGTTCTTC. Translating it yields CASFGPAGGSYNEQFF.

CDR3 in amino acids: CASSQDRNRGTDTQYF. The DNA of the CDR3 is TGTGCCAGCAGCCAAGATCGGAACAGGGGGACAGATACGCAGTATTTT. This chain links TRBV3-1 (or the pseudogene TRBV3-2) with TRBJ2-3, with TRBD1 identical over 8 bases. CDR3 length: 16 amino acids. V shed 0 bases, J shed 3 bases, and the junction held 5 bases outside the gene matches. Germline V gene sequence: CDR1 LGHDT, CDR2 YNNKEL (reference sequence).

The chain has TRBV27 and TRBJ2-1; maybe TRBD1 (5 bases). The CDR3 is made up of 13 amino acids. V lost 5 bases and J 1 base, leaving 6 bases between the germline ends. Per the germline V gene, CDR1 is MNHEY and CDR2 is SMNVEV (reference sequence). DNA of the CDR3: TGTGCCAGCAGTCGACAGTCCTACAATGAGCAGTTCTTC. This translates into CASSRQSYNEQFF.

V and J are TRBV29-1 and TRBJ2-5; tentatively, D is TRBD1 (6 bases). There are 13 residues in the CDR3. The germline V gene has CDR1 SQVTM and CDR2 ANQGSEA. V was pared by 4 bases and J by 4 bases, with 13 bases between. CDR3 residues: CSVGQEELETQYF. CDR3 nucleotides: TGCAGCGTTGGACAGGAGGAACTAGAGACCCAGTACTTC.

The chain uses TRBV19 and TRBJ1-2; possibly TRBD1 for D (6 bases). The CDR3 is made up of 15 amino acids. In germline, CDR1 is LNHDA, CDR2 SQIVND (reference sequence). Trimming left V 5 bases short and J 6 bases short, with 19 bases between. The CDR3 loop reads CASSPQSTGEDGYTF. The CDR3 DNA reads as TGTGCCAGTAGTCCCCAATCGACAGGCGAGGATGGCTACACCTTC.

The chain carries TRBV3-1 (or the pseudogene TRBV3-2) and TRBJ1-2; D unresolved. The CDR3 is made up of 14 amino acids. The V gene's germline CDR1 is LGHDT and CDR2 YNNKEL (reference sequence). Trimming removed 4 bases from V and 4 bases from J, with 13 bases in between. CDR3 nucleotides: TGTGCCAGCAGCCCCCCCTCCGGAGCCTATGGCTACACCTTC. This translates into CASSPPSGAYGYTF.

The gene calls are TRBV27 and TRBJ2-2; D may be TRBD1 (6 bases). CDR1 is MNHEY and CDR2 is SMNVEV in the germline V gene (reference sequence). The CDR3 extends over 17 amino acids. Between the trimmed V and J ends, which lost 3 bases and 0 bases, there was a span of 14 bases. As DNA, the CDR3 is TGTGCCAGCAGTTTCCTCGGACAGCTCGCGAACACCGGGGAGCTGTTTTTT. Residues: CASSFLGQLANTGELFF.

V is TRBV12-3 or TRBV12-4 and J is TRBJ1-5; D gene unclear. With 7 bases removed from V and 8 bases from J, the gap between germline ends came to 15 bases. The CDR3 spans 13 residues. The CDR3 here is CASTFGSAEPQHF. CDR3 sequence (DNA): TGTGCCAGCACTTTCGGGTCCGCCGAGCCCCAGCATTTT.

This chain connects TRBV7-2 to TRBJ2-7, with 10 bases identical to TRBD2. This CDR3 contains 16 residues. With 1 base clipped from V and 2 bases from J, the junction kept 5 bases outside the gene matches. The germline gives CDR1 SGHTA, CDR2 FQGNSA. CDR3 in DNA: TGTGCCAGCAGCTTAGGAGGGACTAGCGTTACCTACGAGCAGTACTTC. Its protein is CASSLGGTSVTYEQYF.

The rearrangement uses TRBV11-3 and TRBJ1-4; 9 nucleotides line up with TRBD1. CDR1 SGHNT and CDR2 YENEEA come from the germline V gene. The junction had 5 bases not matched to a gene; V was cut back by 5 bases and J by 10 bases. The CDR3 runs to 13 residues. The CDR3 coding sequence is TGTGCCAGCAGCAAGTCGACAGGGGGAAAACTGTTTTTT. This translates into CASSKSTGGKLFF.

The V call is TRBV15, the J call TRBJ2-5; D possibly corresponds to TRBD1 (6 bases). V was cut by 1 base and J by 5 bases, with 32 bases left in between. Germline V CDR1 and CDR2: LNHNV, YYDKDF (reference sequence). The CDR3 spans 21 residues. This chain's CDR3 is CATSRGCRRAAPKQGMETQYF. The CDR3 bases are TGTGCCACCAGCAGAGGTTGTAGACGTGCCGCACCGAAACAGGGTATGGAGACCCAGTACTTC.

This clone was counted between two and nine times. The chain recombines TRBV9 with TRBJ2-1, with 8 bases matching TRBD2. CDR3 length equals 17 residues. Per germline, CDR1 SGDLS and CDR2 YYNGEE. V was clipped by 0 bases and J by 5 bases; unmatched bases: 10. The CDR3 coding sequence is TGTGCCAGCAGCGTAGCAGGAACTAGCGGTTTCCACAATGAGCAGTTCTTC. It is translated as CASSVAGTSGFHNEQFF.

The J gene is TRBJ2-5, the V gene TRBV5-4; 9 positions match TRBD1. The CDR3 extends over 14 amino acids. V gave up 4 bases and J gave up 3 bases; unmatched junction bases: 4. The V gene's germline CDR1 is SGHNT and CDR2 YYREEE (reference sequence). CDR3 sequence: CASSTGQGKETQYF. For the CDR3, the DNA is TGTGCCAGCAGCACGGGACAGGGTAAAGAGACCCAGTACTTC.

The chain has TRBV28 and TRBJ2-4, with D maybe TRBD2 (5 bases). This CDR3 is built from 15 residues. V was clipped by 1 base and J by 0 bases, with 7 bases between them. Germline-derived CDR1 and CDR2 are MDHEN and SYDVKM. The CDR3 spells CASSLYRGAKNIQYF. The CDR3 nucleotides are TGTGCCAGCAGTTTATACCGGGGAGCCAAAAACATTCAGTACTTC.